This T cell receptor (beta chain) was recorded in a study of blood T cell repertoires in COVID-19. Study overall: Both acute and convalescent COVID-19 samples were obtained from the United States, Italy and Spain.

The cohort comprised adults aged roughly 18 to 95 years residing in 20 to 30 US areas. The V end lost 6 bases, the J end lost 4 bases, and 13 bases lay between the germline ends. CDR3 size: 14 residues. CDR1 MNHEY and CDR2 SMNVEV come from the germline V gene (reference sequence). Assay: immunoSEQ multiplex PCR; the TCRdb copy retains only in-frame clones and omits some. The table lists approximately 360,000 clones, around 87% of them singletons. V usage is TRBV27 and J usage is TRBJ1-5; D unclear. The specimen sequenced was PBMCs or T cells enriched from blood (not recorded which). The sequence came from a woman aged 25 to 45 with acute COVID-19. The CDR3 is CASRGRGWNQPQHF. DNA for the CDR3: TGTGCCAGCAGGGGTAGAGGGTGGAATCAGCCCCAGCATTTT.